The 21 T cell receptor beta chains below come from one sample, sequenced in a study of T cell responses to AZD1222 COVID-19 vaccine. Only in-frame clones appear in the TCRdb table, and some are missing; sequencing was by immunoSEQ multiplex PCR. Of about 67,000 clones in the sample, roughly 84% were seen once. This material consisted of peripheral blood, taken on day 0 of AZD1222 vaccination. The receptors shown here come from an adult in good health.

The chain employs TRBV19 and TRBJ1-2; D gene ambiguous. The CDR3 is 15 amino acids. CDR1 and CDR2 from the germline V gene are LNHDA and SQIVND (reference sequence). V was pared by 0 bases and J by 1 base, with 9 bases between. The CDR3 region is CASSIDTRVNYGYTF. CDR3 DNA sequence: TGTGCCAGTAGTATAGATACGCGGGTTAACTATGGCTACACCTTC.

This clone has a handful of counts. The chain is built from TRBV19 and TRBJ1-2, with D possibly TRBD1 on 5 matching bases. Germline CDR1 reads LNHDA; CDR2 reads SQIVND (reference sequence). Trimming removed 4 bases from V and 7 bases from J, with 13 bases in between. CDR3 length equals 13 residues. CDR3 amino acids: CASSTSGFVGYTF. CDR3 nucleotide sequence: TGTGCCAGTAGTACATCAGGGTTCGTTGGCTACACCTTC.

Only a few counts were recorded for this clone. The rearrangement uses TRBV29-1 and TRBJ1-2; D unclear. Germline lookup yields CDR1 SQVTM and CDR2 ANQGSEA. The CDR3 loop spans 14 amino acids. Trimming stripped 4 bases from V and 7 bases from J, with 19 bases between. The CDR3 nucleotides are TGCAGCGTTGGGGTTTTAAGGGCCCATGTTGGCTACACCTTC. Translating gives CSVGVLRAHVGYTF.

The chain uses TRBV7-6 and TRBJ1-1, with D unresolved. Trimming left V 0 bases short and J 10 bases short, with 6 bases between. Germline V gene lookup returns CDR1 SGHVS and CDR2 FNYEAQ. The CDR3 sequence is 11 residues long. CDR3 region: CASSLAGAAFF. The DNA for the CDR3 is TGTGCCAGCAGCTTAGCGGGAGCAGCTTTCTTT.

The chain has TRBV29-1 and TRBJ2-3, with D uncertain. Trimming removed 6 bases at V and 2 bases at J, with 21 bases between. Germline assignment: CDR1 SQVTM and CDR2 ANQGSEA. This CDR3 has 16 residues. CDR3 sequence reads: CSVEDALDGNTDTQYF. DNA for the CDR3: TGCAGCGTAGAGGACGCGCTCGACGGCAACACAGATACGCAGTATTTT.

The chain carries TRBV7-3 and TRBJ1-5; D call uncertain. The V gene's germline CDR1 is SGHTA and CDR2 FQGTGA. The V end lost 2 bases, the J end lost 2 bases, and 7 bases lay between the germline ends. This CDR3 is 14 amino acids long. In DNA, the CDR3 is TGTGCCAGCAGCTTAGGATCCGGCAATCAGCCCCAGCATTTT. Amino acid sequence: CASSLGSGNQPQHF.

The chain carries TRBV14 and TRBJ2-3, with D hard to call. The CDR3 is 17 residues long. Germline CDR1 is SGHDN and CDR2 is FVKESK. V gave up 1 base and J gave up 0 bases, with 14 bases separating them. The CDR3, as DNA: TGTGCCAGCAGCCAAGTGGGTGGTTCGAGAAGCACAGATACGCAGTATTTT. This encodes CASSQVGGSRSTDTQYF.

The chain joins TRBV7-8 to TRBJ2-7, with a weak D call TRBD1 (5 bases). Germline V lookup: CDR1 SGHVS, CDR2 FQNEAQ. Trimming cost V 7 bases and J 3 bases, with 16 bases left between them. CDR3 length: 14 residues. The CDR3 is CASTPGKGLYEQYF. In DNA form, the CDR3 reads TGTGCCAGCACCCCAGGGAAGGGTCTCTACGAGCAGTACTTC.

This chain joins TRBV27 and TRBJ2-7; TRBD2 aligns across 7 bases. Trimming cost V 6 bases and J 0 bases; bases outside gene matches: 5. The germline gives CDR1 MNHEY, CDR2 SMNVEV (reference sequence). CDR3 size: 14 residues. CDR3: CASRGTGGSYEQYF. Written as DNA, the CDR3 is TGTGCCAGCAGGGGAACGGGGGGCTCCTACGAGCAGTACTTC.

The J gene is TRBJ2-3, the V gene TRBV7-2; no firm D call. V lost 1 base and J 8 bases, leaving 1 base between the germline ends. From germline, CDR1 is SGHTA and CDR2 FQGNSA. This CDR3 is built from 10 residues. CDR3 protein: CASSLGTQYF. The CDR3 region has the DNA TGTGCCAGCAGCTTAGGTACGCAGTATTTT.

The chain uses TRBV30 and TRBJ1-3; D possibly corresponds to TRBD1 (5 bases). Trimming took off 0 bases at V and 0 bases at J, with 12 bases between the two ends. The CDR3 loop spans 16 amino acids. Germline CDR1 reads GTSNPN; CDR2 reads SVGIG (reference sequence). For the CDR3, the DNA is TGTGCCTGGAGTGTAATGGGGCCTAGCTCTGGAAACACCATATATTTT. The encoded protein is CAWSVMGPSSGNTIYF.

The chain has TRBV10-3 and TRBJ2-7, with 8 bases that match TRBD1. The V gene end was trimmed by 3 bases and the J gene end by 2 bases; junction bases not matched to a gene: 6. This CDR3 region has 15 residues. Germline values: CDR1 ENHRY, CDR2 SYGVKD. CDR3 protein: CAISELDRGTYEQYF. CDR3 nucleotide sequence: TGTGCCATCAGTGAATTAGACAGGGGTACCTACGAGCAGTACTTC.

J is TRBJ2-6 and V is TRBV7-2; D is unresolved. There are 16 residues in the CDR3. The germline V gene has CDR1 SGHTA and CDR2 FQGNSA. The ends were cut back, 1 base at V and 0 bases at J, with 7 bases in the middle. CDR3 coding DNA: TGTGCCAGCAGCTTAGGAGGTAGCTCTGGGGCCAACGTCCTGACTTTC. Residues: CASSLGGSSGANVLTF.

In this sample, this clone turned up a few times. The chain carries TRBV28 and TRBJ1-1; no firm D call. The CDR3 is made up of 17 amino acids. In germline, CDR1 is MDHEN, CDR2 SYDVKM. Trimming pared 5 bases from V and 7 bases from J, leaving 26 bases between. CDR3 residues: CASSLAQPGGWKDEAFF. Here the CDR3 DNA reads TGTGCCAGCAGTCTCGCCCAACCGGGAGGGTGGAAGGATGAAGCTTTCTTT.

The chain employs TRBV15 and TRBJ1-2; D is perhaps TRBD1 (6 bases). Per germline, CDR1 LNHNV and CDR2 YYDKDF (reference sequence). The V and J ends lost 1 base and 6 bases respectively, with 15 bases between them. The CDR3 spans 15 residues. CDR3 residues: CATSRGGWTANGYTF. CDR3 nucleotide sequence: TGTGCCACCAGCAGAGGTGGCTGGACAGCTAATGGCTACACCTTC.

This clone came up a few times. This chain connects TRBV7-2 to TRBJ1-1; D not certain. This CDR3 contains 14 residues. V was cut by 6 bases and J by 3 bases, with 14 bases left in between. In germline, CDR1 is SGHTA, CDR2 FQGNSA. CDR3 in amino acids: CASSTGLWDTEAFF. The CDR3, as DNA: TGTGCCAGCAGTACTGGATTATGGGACACTGAAGCTTTCTTT.

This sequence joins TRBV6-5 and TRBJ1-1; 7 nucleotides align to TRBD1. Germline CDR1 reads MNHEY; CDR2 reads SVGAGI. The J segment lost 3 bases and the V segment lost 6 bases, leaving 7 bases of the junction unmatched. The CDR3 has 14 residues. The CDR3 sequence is CASSEVQGYTEAFF. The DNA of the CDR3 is TGTGCCAGCAGCGAGGTACAGGGGTACACTGAAGCTTTCTTT.

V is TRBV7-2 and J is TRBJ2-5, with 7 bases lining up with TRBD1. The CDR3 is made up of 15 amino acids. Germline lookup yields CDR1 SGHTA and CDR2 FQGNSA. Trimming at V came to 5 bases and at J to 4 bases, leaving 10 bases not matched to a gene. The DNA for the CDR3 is TGTGCCAGCAGCCACCGCCCGGGACAGTCAGAGACCCAGTACTTC. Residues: CASSHRPGQSETQYF.

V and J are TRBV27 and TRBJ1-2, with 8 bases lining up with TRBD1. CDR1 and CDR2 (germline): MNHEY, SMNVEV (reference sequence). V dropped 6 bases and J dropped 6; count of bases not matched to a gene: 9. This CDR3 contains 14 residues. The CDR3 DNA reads TGTGCCAGCAGACCGACAGGGGTTTTAAATGGCTACACCTTC. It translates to CASRPTGVLNGYTF.

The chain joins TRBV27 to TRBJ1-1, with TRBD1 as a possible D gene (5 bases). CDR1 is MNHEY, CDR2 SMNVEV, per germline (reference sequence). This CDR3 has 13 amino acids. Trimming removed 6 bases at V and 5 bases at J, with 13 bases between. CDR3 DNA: TGTGCCAGCAGGGTGAGGGGAAGAACTGAAGCTTTCTTT. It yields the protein CASRVRGRTEAFF.

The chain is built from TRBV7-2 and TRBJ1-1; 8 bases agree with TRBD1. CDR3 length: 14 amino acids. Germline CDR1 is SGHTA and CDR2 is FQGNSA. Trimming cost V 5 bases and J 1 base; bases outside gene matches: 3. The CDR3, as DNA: TGTGCCAGCAGCAGGGGACAGGAGAACACTGAAGCTTTCTTT. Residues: CASSRGQENTEAFF.